This T cell receptor beta chain was identified during a study of identical twins' blood T cells. Many counts were recorded for this clonotype. As yet, its antigen is unknown. Germline CDR1 reads SNHLY; CDR2 reads FYNNEI. V lost 4 bases, J lost 1 base, and 5 bases lay in between. The CDR3 spans 13 residues. Study results and caveats: Each donor's most abundant TCRbeta clonotypes shared more CDR3 sequences with her twin than unrelated donors.

TCRdb ran MiXCR on the 5' RACE reads and lists one entry per CDR3 protein. The table has a few hundred thousand distinct CDR3 sequences, over 25% seen once. The sample comprised PBMCs. The chain links TRBV2 to TRBJ1-5; D not resolved. This TCR was recovered from a woman aged 18-49 years in good health. The CDR3 spells CASSAESNQPQHF. As DNA, the CDR3 is TGTGCCAGCAGTGCGGAGAGCAATCAGCCCCAGCATTTT.